This T cell receptor beta chain was captured by sequencing in a study of T cells in Graves' hyperthyroidism and ophthalmopathy. Overall study: Peripheral blood collection took place at initial diagnosis, before any treatment. Notes on the study in general: Ophthalmopathy cases were set apart from stable hyperthyroidism by a 13 V-J model. Most thyroid-expanded clonotypes above 0.001 were also found in blood.

Researchers took RNA transcripts and amplified the TCR beta CDR3 regions from them. The TCR CDR3 was amplified in a first-round RT-PCR using the HTBI primer set. TCRdb re-derived calls from the multiplex PCR reads in MiXCR, one entry per CDR3 protein. The data contain around 360,000 distinct CDR3 sequences, around 15% of them singletons. PBMCs came from around 9.7 ml fresh peripheral blood. The V gene's germline CDR1 is MNHEY and CDR2 SVGAGI. The CDR3 is 16 amino acids. V dropped 5 bases and J dropped 4 bases, with 17 bases sitting between them. This clonotype has only a few counts. What it binds is not known.

This chain joins TRBV6-5 and TRBJ1-4; no reliable D call. The source material was blood. This sequence originates from a woman aged 55-69 years with Graves' ophthalmopathy. The CDR3 region has the DNA TGTGCCAGCAGTGGCGATTTTTGGGGAGATAATGAAAAACTGTTTTTT. This encodes CASSGDFWGDNEKLFF.